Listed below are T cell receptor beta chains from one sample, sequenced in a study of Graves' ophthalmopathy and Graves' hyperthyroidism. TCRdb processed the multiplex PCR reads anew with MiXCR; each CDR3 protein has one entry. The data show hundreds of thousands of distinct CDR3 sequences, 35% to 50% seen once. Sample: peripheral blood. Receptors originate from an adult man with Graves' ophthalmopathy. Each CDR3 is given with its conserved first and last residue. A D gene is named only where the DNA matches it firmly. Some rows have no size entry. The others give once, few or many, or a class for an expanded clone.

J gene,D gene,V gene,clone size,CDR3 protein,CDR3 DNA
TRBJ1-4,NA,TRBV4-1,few,CASSQPTGRTNEKLFF,TGCGCCAGCAGCCAGCCCACAGGGAGAACTAATGAAAAACTGTTTTTT
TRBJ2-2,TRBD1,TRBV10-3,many,CAIRNGGQGTTGELFF,TGTGCCATCAGAAACGGGGGACAGGGGACCACCGGGGAGCTGTTTTTT
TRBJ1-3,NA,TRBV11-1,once,CASSVEAGPGNTIYF,TGTGCCAGCAGCGTTGAAGCGGGCCCTGGAAACACCATATATTTT
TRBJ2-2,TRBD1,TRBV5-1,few,CASSWDRANTGELFF,TGTGCCAGCAGTTGGGACAGGGCGAACACCGGGGAGCTGTTTTTT
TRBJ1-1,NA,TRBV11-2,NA,CASSFSQNTEAFF,TGTGCCAGCAGCTTCTCACAGAACACTGAAGCTTTCTTT
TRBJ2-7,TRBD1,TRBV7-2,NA,CASSSRGTLPGEQYF,TGTGCCAGCAGCTCCAGGGGGACCCTCCCCGGCGAGCAGTACTTC
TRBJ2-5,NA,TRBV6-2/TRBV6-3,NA,CASRSMTVDQETQYF,TGTGCCAGCAGGAGTATGACAGTAGATCAAGAGACCCAGTACTTC
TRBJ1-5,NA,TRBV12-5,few,CASGKDYAGVVTQPQHF,TGTGCTAGTGGTAAGGACTACGCCGGCGTCGTCACTCAGCCCCAGCATTTT
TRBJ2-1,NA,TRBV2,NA,CASRNSRQYEQFF,TGTGCCAGCAGAAACAGCCGACAGTATGAGCAGTTCTTC
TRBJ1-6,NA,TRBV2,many,CASTRDSRGTYSPLHF,TGTGCCAGCACTCGAGATTCCAGAGGAACCTATTCACCCCTCCACTTT
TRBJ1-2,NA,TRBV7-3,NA,CASSHPGEGSRGYTF,TGTGCCAGCAGCCACCCCGGGGAGGGGAGCAGAGGCTACACCTTC
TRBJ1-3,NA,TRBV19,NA,CASFDFSPGNTIYF,TGTGCCAGTTTTGACTTCTCTCCTGGAAACACCATATATTTT
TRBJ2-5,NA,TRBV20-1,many,CSAKKPGVETQYF,TGCAGTGCTAAGAAACCAGGGGTGGAGACCCAGTACTTC
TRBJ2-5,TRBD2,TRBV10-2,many,CATIPGGPGEETQYF,TGCGCCACCATACCGGGGGGGCCGGGGGAAGAGACCCAGTACTTC
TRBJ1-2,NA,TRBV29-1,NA,CASSPIITGVYGYTF,TGCGCCAGCAGCCCCATAATTACGGGAGTCTATGGCTACACCTTC
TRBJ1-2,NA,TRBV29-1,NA,CVLLGDHGYTF,TGCGTATTGCTGGGGGATCATGGCTACACCTTC
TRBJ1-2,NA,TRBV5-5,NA,CASSLGAGVGNYGYTF,TGTGCCAGCAGCTTGGGGGCAGGGGTAGGAAACTATGGCTACACCTTC
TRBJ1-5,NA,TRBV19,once,CASSPRAPQHF,TGTGCCAGTAGTCCTCGGGCCCCCCAGCATTTT
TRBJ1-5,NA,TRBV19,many,CASSYVNQPQHF,TGTGCCAGTAGCTACGTCAATCAGCCCCAGCATTTT
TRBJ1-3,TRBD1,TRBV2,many,CASSPSAGTGVGNTIYF,TGTGCCAGCAGCCCTAGCGCCGGGACAGGGGTTGGAAACACCATATATTTT
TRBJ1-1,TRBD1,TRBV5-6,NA,CVSSLGHGDRAANTEAFF,TGTGTCAGCAGCTTGGGCCATGGGGACAGGGCGGCGAACACTGAAGCTTTCTTT
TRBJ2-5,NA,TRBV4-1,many,CASSQDRSGGETQYF,TGCGCCAGCAGCCAAGATCGTTCCGGGGGTGAGACCCAGTACTTC
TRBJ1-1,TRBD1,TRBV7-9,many,CASSVGDRERTEAFF,TGTGCCAGCAGCGTCGGGGACAGGGAGCGCACTGAAGCTTTCTTT
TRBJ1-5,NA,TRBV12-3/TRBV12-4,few,CASSLESSGGTFNQPQHF,TGTGCCAGCAGTTTAGAGTCGAGCGGAGGTACATTCAATCAGCCCCAGCATTTT
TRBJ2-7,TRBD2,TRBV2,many,CAIPIGVGGNEQYF,TGTGCCATCCCTATAGGAGTCGGGGGGAACGAGCAGTACTTC
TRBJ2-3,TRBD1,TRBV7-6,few,CASSRTGALTDTQYF,TGTGCCAGCAGCCGGACAGGCGCACTCACAGATACGCAGTATTTT
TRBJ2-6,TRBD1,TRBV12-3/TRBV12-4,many,CASTSWDRVSGANVLTF,TGTGCCAGCACCTCTTGGGACAGGGTCTCTGGGGCCAACGTCCTGACTTTC
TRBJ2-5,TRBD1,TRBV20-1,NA,CSARRQGDIPTQRPTTQYF,TGCAGTGCTAGACGGCAGGGGGACATACCAACTCAGCGGCCGACGACCCAGTACTTC
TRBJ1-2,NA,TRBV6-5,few,CASSPKVAGAGYGYTF,TGTGCCAGCAGCCCCAAAGTGGCAGGGGCCGGCTATGGCTACACCTTC
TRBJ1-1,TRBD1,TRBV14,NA,CASSLRGQTPNTEAFF,TGTGCCAGCAGCCTAAGGGGACAGACGCCGAACACTGAAGCTTTCTTT
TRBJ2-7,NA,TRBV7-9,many,CASSLSGIGDEQYF,TGTGCCAGCAGCTTATCAGGGATTGGTGACGAGCAGTACTTC
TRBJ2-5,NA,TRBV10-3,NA,CAISGISQETQYF,TGTGCCATCAGCGGTATAAGCCAAGAGACCCAGTACTTC
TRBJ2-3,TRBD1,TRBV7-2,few,CASSQGQFPTDTQYF,TGTGCCAGCAGCCAGGGACAGTTCCCCACAGATACGCAGTATTTT
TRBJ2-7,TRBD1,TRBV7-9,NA,CASSTLPTGTGDYEQYF,TGTGCCAGCAGCACCCTACCGACCGGGACAGGGGACTACGAGCAGTACTTC
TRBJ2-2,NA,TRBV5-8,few,CASSLQNTGELFF,TGTGCCAGCAGCTTACAGAACACCGGGGAGCTGTTTTTT